This TCR beta chain was identified in a study of OX40 agonist ivuxolimab in advanced cancers. On the study more broadly: In this trial design, patients received ivuxolimab intravenously at 0.01 to 10 mg/kg every 2 weeks. Earlier anti-PD-1, anti-PD-L1 or anti-CTLA-4 therapy was permitted; roughly 37% had received some. Study observations and caveats: CD4+ and CD8+ blood T cells expanded clonally by week 6 at 0.1 to 3.0 mg/kg.

The V gene end was trimmed by 10 bases and the J gene end by 5 bases; junction bases not matched to a gene: 8. CDR3 length equals 14 residues. From germline, CDR1 is ENHRY and CDR2 SYGVKD. About this clone: Its specificity is not known.

Assay used: immunoSEQ multiplex PCR; TCRdb lists only in-frame clones, some missing. The sample has about 77,000 clones; about 85% are singletons. The sample was CD4+ or CD8+ T cells sorted from blood, taken in a trial of the OX40 agonist ivuxolimab. The chain is built from TRBV10-3 and TRBJ2-5, with 12 bases aligning to TRBD1. The receptor comes from an adult with an advanced solid tumor such as melanoma, head and neck, liver or kidney cancer. This CDR3 reads CASRDRGPVETQYF. CDR3 sequence (DNA): TGTGCCAGCCGGGACAGGGGGCCTGTGGAGACCCAGTACTTC.